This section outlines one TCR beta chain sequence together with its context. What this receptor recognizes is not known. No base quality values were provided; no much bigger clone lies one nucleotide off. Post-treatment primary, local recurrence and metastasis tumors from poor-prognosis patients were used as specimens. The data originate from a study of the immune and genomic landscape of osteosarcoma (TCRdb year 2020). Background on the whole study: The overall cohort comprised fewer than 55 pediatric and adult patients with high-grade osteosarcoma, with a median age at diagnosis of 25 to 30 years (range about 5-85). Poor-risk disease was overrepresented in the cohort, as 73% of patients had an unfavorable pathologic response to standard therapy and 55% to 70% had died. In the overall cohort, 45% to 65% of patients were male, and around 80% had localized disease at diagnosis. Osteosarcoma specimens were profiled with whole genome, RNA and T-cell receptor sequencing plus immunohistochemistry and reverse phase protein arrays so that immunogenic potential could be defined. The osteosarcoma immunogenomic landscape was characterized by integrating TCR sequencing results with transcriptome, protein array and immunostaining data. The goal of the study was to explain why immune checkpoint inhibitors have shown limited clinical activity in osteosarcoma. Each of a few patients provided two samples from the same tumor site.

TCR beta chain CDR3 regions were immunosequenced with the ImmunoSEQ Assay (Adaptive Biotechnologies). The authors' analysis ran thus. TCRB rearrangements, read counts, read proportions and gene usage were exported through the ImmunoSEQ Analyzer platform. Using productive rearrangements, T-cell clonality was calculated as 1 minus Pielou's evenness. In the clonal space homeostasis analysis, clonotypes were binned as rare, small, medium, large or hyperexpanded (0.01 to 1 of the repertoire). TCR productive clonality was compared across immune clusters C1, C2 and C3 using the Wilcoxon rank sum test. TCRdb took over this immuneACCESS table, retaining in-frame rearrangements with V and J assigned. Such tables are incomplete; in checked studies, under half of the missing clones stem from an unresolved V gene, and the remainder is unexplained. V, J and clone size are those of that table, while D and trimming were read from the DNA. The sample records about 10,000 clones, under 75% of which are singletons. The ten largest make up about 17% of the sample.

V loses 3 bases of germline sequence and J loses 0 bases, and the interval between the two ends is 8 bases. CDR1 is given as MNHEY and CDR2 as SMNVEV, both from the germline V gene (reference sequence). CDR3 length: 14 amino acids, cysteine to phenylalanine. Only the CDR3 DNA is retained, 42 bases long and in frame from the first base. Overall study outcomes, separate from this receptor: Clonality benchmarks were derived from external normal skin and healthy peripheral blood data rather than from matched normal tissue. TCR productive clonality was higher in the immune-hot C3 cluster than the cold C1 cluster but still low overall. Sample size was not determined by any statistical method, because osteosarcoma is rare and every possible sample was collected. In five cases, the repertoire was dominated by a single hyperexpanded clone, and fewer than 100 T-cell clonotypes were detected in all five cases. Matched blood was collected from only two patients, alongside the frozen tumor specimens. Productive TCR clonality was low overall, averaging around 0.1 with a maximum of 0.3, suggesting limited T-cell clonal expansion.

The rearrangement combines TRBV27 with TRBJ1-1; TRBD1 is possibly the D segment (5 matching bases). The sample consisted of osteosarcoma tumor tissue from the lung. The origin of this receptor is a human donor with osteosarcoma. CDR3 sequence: CASSFRGVNTEAFF. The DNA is TGTGCCAGCAGTTTTCGGGGCGTGAACACTGAAGCTTTCTTT.